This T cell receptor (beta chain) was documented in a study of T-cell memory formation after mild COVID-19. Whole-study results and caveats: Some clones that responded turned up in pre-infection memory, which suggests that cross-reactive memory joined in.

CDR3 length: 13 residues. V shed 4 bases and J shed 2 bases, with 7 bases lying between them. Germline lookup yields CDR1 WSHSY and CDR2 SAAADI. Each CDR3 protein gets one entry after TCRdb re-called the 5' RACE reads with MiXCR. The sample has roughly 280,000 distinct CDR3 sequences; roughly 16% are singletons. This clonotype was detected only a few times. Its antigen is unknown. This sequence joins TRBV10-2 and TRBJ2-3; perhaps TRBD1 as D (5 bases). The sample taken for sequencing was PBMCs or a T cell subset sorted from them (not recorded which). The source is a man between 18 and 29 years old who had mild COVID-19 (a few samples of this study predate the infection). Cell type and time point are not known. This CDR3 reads CASSGQPTDTQYF. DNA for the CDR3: TGCGCCAGCAGTGGACAGCCCACAGATACGCAGTATTTT.